This TCR beta chain was found in a study of cytomegalovirus exposure and HLA in healthy donors. The PCR made use of 60 Vbeta and 13 Jbeta primers. The protocol was immunoSEQ multiplex PCR, while the TCRdb copy is restricted to in-frame clones and leaves out a portion. The sample includes 130,000 or so clones, 84% of them seen just once. The TCR comes from a woman in her late teens or twenties in good health and CMV-seropositive. The sequenced material came from PBMCs.

The CDR3 loop reads CASSQRPQQGNYEQYF. DNA for the CDR3: TGCGCCAGCAGCCAAAGACCCCAACAGGGGAACTACGAGCAGTACTTC. The chain uses TRBV4-1 and TRBJ2-7; 7 bases line up with TRBD1. The germline CDR1 and CDR2 sequences are MGHRA and YSYEKL. V gave up 2 bases and J gave up 3 bases; unmatched junction bases: 10. CDR3 length equals 16 residues.